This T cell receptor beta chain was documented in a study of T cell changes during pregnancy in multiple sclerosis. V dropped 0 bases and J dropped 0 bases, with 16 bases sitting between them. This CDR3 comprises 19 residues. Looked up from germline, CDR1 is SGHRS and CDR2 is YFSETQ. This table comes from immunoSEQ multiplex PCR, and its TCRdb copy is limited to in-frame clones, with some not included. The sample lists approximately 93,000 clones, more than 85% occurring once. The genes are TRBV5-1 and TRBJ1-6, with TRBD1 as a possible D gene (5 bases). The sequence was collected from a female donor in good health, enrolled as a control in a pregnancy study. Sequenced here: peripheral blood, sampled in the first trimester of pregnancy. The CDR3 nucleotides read TGCGCCAGCAGCTTGGCTACTGGCGGGGGAAACTCCTATAATTCACCCCTCCACTTT. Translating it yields CASSLATGGGNSYNSPLHF.